The clone carrying this T cell receptor (beta chain) has ten or more counts. Each cDNA molecule in the library carried unique molecular identifiers. Authors' processing steps: Sample TCR totals centred on a median of approximately 100,000, ranging roughly 20,000 to 750,000. TCRdb re-analysed the RACE reads in MiXCR, keeping a single row per CDR3 protein. These V and J calls rely on TCRdb rather than the paper's analysis. The sample has under 400,000 distinct CDR3 sequences; approximately 5.1% are singletons. These data are taken from a study of human T cells and chemical hapten exposure. Documented time point: pre-sensitization, week 0. The sample's treatment: therapeutic diphenylcyclopropenone sensitization with weekly scalp DPC. CDR1 and CDR2 from the germline V gene are SSHAT and FNYEAQ (reference sequence). The CDR3 runs to 15 residues. J was trimmed by 4 bases and V by 4 bases; bases with no gene match: 3.

Sequenced material: whole blood, taken in connection with sensitization to the hapten diphenylcyclopropenone (DPC). The genes are TRBV7-7 and TRBJ2-6, with TRBD2 matching 8 bases. The receptor was isolated from a woman in her 50s with alopecia areata. Some clones in this sample may be carry-over from other donors' samples. The CDR3 loop is CASSSGRAGANVLTF. The DNA of the CDR3 is TGTGCCAGCAGCTCCGGGAGGGCCGGGGCCAACGTCCTGACTTTC.